The subject of this entry is one T cell receptor beta chain. What it binds is not known. At one end the junction does not follow the germline gene, possibly because of a read error. Amplification yielded TCR beta CDR3 regions, with RNA transcripts as the source. A first-round RT-PCR of the TCR CDR3 used the HTBI primer set. TCRdb re-called the multiplex PCR reads with MiXCR, one entry per CDR3 protein. Of approximately 720,000 distinct CDR3 sequences in the sample, about 17% were seen once. This entry belongs to a study of T cells in Graves' hyperthyroidism and ophthalmopathy. Whole-study context: Staff took peripheral blood when the initial diagnosis was made, before any treatment began.

CDR3 length equals 15 residues. Per germline, CDR1 SSHAT and CDR2 FNYEAQ (reference sequence). Study observations and caveats: Most clonotypes that expanded in the thyroid above 0.001 also showed up in blood.

Aged 18 to 65, the patients had hyperthyroidism that was newly diagnosed and had lasted under 2 months. Diagnosis relied on clinical symptoms, serum thyroxine and TRAb, thyroid ultrasound and orbital computed tomography. Sequencing was carried out using blood. This chain connects TRBV7-7 to TRBJ1-1; D perhaps matches TRBD1 (5 bases). The TCR was taken from a woman aged 50 to 60 with Graves' hyperthyroidism that later progressed to Graves' ophthalmopathy. Here the CDR3 reads CASSFPPGEGTEAFF. The DNA of the CDR3 is TGTGCTAGCAGCTTCCCCCCGGGGGAGGGCACTGAAGCTTTCTTT.